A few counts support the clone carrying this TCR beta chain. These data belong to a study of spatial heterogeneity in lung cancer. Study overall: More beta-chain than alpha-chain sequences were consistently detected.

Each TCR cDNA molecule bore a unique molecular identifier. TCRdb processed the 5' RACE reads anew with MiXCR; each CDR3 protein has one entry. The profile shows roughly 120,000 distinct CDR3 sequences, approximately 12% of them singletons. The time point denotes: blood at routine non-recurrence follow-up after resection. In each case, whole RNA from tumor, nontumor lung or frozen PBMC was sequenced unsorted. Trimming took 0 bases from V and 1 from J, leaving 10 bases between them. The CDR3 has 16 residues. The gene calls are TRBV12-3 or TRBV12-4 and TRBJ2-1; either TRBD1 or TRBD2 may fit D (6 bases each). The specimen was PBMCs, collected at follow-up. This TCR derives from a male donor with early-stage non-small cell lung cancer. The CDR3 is CASSLAGGHSYNEQFF. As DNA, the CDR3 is TGTGCCAGCAGTTTAGCGGGGGGCCATTCCTACAATGAGCAGTTCTTC.